Below, one T cell receptor (beta chain) is given with its context. Many counts were recorded for this clonotype. The antigen it recognizes is unknown. Base qualities are missing; no much larger clone stands one base away. Unfractionated whole blood was collected in Tempus Blood RNA tubes, and total RNA was extracted from that blood. Four to six healthy volunteers were used as TCR sequencing controls and were bled at day 0, 2 weeks and 6 weeks. The CDR3 measures 14 amino acids from cysteine to phenylalanine. Just the 42-base CDR3 DNA is kept, in frame starting at base 1. A distance of 11 bases separates the germline ends of V and J, which lose 4 bases and 4 bases respectively. CDR1 and CDR2, per the germline V gene, are SNHLY and FYNNEI. This entry is derived from a study of human T cells and chemical hapten exposure (dated by TCRdb to 2020 to 2022). Concerning the study at large: Libraries were combined into a pool for sequencing, and differences in TCR yield between samples came mainly from small differences in library volumes within the pool. The study tracked peripheral blood TCR repertoire changes in vivo during primary and secondary sensitization to the hapten diphenylcyclopropenone (DPC) in alopecia patients. For every blood RNA sample, sequencing covered both the TCR alpha and TCR beta chains. Study-level results and caveats: DPC sensitization did not change the number of TCRs with a frequency above 1 in 1000, and there was no evidence of changes in global repertoire structure. After repeated subsampling, changes were observed in the strength of the expansion versus patch-test correlation and in the threshold at which the correlation became significant.

Library creation used 5' RACE. TCRdb lists the instrument as Illumina MiSeq. During library preparation, unique molecular identifiers were attached to individual cDNA molecules so that TCRs could be counted quantitatively and reproducibly. In the source study's methods: The median number of TCRs per sample was approximately 98,000, ranging from about 20,000 to 690,600. V, J and CDR3 annotation of the TCR reads was performed with the Decombinator software suite. Every sample was subsampled to the same number of TCRs (28,000) for the PS versus PT1 abundance plots. TCRs were defined as expanded if absent before sensitization and observed at least eight times at the 2-week time point. The public reads were reanalyzed by TCRdb: fastp trimming at Q25, MiXCR alignment, in-frame beta chains only. Merged by CDR3 protein, the rows form single entries marked with the most common genes and DNA. The V and J calls shown here were made by TCRdb, not taken from the authors' results. This sample holds 130,000 or so distinct CDR3 sequences; 4.1% were observed only once. Together, the top ten hold over 1.2% of the sample.

This clonotype was obtained from a female donor in good health. Rearrangement joined TRBV2 to TRBJ1-3; too little of a D gene remains to name it. The DNA is as follows: TGTGCCAGCAGTGCCAGAAATCCCGGAAACACCATATATTTT. Translated, this is CASSARNPGNTIYF.